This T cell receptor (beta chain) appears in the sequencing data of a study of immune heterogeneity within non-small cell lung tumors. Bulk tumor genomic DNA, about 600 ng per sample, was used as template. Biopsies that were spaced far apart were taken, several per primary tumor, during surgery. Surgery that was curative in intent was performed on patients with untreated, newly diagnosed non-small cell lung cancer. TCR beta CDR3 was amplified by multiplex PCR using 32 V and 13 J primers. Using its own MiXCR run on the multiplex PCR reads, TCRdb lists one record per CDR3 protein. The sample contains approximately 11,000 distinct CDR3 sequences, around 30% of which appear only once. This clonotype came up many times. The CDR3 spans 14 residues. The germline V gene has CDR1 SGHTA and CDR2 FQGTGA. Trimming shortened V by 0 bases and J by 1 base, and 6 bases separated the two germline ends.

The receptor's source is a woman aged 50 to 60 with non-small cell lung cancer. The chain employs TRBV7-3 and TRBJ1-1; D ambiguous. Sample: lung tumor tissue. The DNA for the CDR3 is TGTGCCAGCAGCTTAACGGCAGGGAACACTGAAGCTTTCTTT. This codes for CASSLTAGNTEAFF.